The entry below gives a single T cell receptor beta chain sequence along with its context. Its target is unknown. The source of the sample is a study of yellow fever vaccine responses in identical twins. From germline, CDR1 is DFQATT and CDR2 SNEGSKA (reference sequence). The CDR3 is made up of 15 amino acids. After removal of 0 bases from V and 4 bases from J, the junction contained 7 bases not matched to a gene. TCRdb independently ran MiXCR on the RT-PCR reads; one entry per CDR3 protein. The data contain over 8,500 distinct CDR3 sequences, under 85% of them singletons. Whole-study findings and limits: Twins reportedly had a vaccine T cell response that seemed partly convergent, partly personalized.

The rearrangement joins TRBV20-1 to TRBJ2-5, with TRBD1 matching over 8 bases. The material sequenced was T cells from blood (PBMCs), unsorted or a sorted subset (not recorded which), taken before or after yellow fever vaccination (not recorded which). This clonotype was obtained from a woman between 18 and 29 years old who received the yellow fever vaccine. The DNA of the CDR3 is TGCAGTGCTAGAGATTACCAGGGGGCTGGAGAGACCCAGTACTTC. Encoded protein: CSARDYQGAGETQYF.